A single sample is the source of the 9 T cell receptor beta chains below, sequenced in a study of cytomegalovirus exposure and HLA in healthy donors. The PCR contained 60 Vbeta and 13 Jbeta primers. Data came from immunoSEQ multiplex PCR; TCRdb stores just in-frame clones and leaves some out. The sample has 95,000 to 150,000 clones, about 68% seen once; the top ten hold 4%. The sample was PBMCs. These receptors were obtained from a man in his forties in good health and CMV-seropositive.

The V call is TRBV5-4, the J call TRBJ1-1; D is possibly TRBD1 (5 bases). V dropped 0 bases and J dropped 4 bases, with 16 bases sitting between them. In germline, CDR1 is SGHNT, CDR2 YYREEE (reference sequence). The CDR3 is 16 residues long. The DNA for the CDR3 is TGTGCCAGCAGCTTGGACCCGGGGGGGAGATTCACTGAAGCTTTCTTT. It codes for CASSLDPGGRFTEAFF.

For the CDR3, the DNA is TGTGCCAGCAGCCAAGAATGGCAGGGAATCGGAGAGACCCAGTACTTC. Protein: CASSQEWQGIGETQYF. V and J are TRBV4-2 and TRBJ2-5; D possibly corresponds to TRBD1 (5 bases). This CDR3 contains 16 residues. CDR1 is LGHNA and CDR2 is YNFKEQ in the germline V gene. The V and J ends lost 0 bases and 4 bases respectively, with 15 bases between them.

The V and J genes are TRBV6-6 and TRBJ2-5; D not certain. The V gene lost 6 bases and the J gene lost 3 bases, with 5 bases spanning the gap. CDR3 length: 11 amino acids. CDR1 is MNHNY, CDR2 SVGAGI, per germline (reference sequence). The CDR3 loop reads CASSLKETQYF. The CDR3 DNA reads TGTGCCAGCAGCCTTAAAGAGACCCAGTACTTC.

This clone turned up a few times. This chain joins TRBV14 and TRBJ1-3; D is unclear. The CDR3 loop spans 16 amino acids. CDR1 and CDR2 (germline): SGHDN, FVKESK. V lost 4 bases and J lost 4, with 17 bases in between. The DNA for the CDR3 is TGTGCCAGCAGCCCGCTTACCGTGGTCAGAGGAAACACCATATATTTT. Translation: CASSPLTVVRGNTIYF.

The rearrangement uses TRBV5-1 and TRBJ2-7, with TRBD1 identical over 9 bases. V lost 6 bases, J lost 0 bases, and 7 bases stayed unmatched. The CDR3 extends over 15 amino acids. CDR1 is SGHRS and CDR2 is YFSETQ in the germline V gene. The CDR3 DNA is TGCGCCAGCAACCTTGGACAGGGGATCTCCTACGAGCAGTACTTC. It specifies CASNLGQGISYEQYF.

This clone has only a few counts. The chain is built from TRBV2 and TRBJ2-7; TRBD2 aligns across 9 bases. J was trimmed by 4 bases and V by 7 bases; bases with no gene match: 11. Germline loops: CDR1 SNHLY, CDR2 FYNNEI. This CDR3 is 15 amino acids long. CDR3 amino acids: CASKETSGPRYEQYF. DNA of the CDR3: TGTGCCAGCAAAGAGACTAGCGGACCTCGGTACGAGCAGTACTTC. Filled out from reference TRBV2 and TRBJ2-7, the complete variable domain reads EPEVTQTPSHQVTQMGQEVILRCVPISNHLYFYWYRQILGQKVEFLVSFYNNEISEKSEIFDDQFSVERPDGSNFTLKIRSTKLEDSAMYFCASKETSGPRYEQYFGPGTRLTVT.

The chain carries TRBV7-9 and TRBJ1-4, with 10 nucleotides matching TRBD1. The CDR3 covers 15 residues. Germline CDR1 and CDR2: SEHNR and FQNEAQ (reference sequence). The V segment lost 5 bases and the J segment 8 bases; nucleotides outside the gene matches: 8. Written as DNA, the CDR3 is TGTGCCAGCAGCAGAGTGGGACAGGGGCTCGAAAAACTGTTTTTT. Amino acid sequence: CASSRVGQGLEKLFF. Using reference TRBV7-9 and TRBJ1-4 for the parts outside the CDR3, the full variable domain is DTGVSQNPRHKITKRGQNVTFRCDPISEHNRLYWYRQTLGQGPEFLTYFQNEAQLEKSRLLSDRFSAERPKGSFSTLEIQRTEQGDSAMYLCASSRVGQGLEKLFFGSGTQLSVL.

The CDR3 loop is CASSRYDRAGYGYTF. CDR3 nucleotide sequence: TGTGCCAGCAGCCGATATGACAGGGCTGGCTATGGCTACACCTTC. The chain couples TRBV7-9 to TRBJ1-2, with 7 positions matching TRBD1. The germline gives CDR1 SEHNR, CDR2 FQNEAQ (reference sequence). The CDR3 has 15 amino acids. Losses at the gene ends were 5 bases for V and 4 bases for J; bases not matched to a gene: 10. Full variable domain (outside the CDR3, taken from reference TRBV7-9 and TRBJ1-2): DTGVSQNPRHKITKRGQNVTFRCDPISEHNRLYWYRQTLGQGPEFLTYFQNEAQLEKSRLLSDRFSAERPKGSFSTLEIQRTEQGDSAMYLCASSRYDRAGYGYTFGSGTRLTVV.

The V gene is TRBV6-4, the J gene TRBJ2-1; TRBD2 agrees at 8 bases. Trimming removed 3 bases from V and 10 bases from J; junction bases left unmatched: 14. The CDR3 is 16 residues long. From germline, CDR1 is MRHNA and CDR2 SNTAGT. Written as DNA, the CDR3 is TGTGCCAGCAGTGAAGGGCGCGGGGGGACATTAAAGGAGCAGTTCTTC. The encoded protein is CASSEGRGGTLKEQFF.